This section outlines one T cell receptor (beta chain) sequence together with its context. The assay was immunoSEQ multiplex PCR, and TCRdb's table has in-frame clones only and misses some. This table has about 30,000 clones, around 82% appearing once. CDR1 is SGHTA, CDR2 FQGTGA, per germline. The length of the CDR3 is 16 residues. V was pared by 5 bases and J by 5 bases, with 6 bases of the junction left unmatched. Noted time point: cycle 4 day 1 (C4D1), after 6 weeks of nivolumab. The patients all showed relapse after autologous stem cell transplantation, while their brentuximab vedotin exposure varied. The data stem from a study of PD-1 blockade in classical Hodgkin lymphoma.

Sequences were derived from peripheral blood mononuclear cells (PBMCs), sampled before the fourth cycle of nivolumab. The receptor comes from a human donor with classical Hodgkin lymphoma. V usage is TRBV7-3 and J usage is TRBJ2-2; 12 bases align to TRBD2. The CDR3 region is CASSAGLAGGTGELFF. The CDR3 bases are TGTGCCAGCAGCGCCGGCCTAGCGGGAGGGACCGGGGAGCTGTTTTTT.